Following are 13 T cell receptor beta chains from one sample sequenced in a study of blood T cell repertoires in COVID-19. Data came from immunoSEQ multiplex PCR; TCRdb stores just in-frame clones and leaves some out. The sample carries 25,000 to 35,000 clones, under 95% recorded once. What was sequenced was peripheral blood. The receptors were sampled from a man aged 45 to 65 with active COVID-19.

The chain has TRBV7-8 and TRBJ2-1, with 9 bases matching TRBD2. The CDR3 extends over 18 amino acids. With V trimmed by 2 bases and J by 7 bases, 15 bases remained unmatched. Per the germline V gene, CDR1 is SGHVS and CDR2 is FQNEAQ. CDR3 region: CASSLWVAGVVTVNEQFF. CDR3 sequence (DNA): TGTGCCAGCAGCTTATGGGTAGCGGGAGTAGTTACGGTGAATGAGCAGTTCTTC.

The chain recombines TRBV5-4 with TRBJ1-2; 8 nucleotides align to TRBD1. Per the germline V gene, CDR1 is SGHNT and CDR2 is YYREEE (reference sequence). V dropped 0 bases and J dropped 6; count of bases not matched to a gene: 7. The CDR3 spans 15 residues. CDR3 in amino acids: CASSLATGAQNGYTF. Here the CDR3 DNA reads TGTGCCAGCAGCTTGGCGACAGGGGCGCAAAATGGCTACACCTTC.

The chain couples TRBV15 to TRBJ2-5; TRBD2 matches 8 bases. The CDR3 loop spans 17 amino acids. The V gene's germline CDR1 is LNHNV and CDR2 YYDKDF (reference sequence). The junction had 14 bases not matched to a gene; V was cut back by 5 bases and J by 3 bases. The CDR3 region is CATSSRRGVLLEETQYF. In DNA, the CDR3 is TGTGCCACCAGCTCTCGGCGGGGGGTTTTATTGGAAGAGACCCAGTACTTC. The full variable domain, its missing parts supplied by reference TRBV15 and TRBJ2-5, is DAMVIQNPRYQVTQFGKPVTLSCSQTLNHNVMYWYQQKSSQAPKLLFHYYDKDFNNEADTPDNFQSRRPNTSFCFLDIRSPGLGDTAMYLCATSSRRGVLLEETQYFGPGTRLLVL.

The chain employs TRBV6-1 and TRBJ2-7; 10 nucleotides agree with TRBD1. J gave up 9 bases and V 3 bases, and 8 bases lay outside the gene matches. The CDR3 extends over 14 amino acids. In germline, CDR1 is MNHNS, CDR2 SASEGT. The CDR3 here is CASSDPGQGKRQYF. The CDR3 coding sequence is TGTGCCAGCAGTGACCCGGGACAGGGGAAGCGGCAGTACTTC.

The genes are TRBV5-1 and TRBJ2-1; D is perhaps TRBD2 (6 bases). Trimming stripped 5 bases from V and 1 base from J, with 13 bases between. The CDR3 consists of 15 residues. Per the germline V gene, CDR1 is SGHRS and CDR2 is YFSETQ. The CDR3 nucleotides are TGCGCCAGCAGTCGGGACTCCACTTCCTACAATGAGCAGTTCTTC. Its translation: CASSRDSTSYNEQFF.

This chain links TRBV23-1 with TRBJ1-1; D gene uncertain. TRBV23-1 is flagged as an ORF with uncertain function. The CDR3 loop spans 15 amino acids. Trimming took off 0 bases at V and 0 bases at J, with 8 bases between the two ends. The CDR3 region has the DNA TGCGCCAGCAGTCAATCTATCCGGGTGAACACTGAAGCTTTCTTT. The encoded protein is CASSQSIRVNTEAFF.

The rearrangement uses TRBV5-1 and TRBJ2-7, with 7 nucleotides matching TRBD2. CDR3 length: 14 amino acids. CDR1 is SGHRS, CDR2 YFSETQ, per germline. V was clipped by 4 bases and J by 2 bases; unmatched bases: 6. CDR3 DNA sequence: TGCGCCAGCAGCCCCGGGGGGATACCCTACGAGCAGTACTTC. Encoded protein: CASSPGGIPYEQYF.

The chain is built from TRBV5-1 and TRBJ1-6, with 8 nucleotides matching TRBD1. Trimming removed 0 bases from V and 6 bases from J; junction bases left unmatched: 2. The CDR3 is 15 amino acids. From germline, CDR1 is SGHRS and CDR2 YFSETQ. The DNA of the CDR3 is TGCGCCAGCAGCTTGGGAGACAGGGGTAATTCACCCCTCCACTTT. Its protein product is CASSLGDRGNSPLHF.

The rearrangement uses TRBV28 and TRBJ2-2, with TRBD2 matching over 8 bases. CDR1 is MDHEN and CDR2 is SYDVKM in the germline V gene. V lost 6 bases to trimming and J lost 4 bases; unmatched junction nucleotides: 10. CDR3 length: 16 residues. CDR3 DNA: TGTGCCAGCAGCCACGCCGGACTAGCTTCCACCGGGGAGCTGTTTTTT. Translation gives CASSHAGLASTGELFF.

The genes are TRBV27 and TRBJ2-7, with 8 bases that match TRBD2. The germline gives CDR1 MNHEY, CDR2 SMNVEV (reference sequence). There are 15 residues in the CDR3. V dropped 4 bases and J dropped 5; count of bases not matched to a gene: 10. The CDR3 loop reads CASSSPGRALHEQYF. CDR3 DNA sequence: TGTGCCAGCAGTTCACCCGGGAGGGCATTGCACGAGCAGTACTTC.

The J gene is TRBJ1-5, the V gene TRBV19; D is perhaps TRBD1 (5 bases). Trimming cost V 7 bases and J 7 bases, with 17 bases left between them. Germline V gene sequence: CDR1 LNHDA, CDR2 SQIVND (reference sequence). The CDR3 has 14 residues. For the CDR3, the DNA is TGTGCCAGTACCCTTGGCAGGGTGGGGCAGCCCCAGCATTTT. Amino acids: CASTLGRVGQPQHF.

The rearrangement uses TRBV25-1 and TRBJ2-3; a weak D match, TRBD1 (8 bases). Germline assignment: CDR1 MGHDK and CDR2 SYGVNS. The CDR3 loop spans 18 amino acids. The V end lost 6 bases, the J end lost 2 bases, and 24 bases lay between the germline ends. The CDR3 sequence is CASSPTGGRGPYTDTQYF. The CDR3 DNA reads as TGTGCCAGCAGCCCCACAGGGGGGAGGGGGCCCTACACAGATACGCAGTATTTT.

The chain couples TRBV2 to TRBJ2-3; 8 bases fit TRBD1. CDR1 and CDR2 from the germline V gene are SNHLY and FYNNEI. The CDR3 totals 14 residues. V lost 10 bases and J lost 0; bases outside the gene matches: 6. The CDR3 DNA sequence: TGTGCCACCGGACAGGGAATTAGCACAGATACGCAGTATTTT. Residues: CATGQGISTDTQYF. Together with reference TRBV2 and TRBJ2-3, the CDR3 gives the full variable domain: EPEVTQTPSHQVTQMGQEVILRCVPISNHLYFYWYRQILGQKVEFLVSFYNNEISEKSEIFDDQFSVERPDGSNFTLKIRSTKLEDSAMYFCATGQGISTDTQYFGPGTRLTVL.